Given below is one TCR beta chain in context. One entry per CDR3 protein results from TCRdb running MiXCR on the 5' RACE reads. Here the sample spans roughly 57,000 distinct CDR3 sequences, around 20% being singletons. The sorted Tregs were CD4+CD25+CD127-/low cells. Material: tumor-infiltrating Tregs sorted from the breast tumor. The TCR sequence derives from a female donor with breast cancer.

The DNA for the CDR3 is TGCAGCGTGGGAAGGGGGCACGAAGGCTACACCTTC. Translation gives CSVGRGHEGYTF. This rearrangement joins TRBV29-1 to TRBJ1-2, with TRBD1 matching over 7 bases. This CDR3 is built from 12 residues. CDR1 SQVTM and CDR2 ANQGSEA come from the germline V gene. With 6 bases clipped from V and 8 bases from J, the junction kept 9 bases outside the gene matches. The variable domain in full, with the rest retrieved from reference TRBV29-1 and TRBJ1-2, is SAVISQKPSRDICQRGTSLTIQCQVDSQVTMMFWYRQQPGQSLTLIATANQGSEATYESGFVIDKFPISRPNLTFSTLTVSNMSPEDSSIYLCSVGRGHEGYTFGSGTRLTVV.